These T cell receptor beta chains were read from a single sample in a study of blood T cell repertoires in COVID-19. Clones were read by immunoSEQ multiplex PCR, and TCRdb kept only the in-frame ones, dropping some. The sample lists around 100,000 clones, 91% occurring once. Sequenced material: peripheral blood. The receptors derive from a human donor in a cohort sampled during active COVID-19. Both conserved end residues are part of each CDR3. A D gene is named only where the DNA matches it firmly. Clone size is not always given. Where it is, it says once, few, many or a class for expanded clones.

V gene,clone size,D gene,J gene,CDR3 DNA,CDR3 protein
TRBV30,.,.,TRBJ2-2,TGTGCCTGGAGTGTCTCTCCCCCCGGGGAGCTGTTTTTT,CAWSVSPPGELFF
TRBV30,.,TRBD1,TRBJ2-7,TGTGCCTGGAGTGTAGGACAGGTCCTGCCCGAGCAGTACTTC,CAWSVGQVLPEQYF
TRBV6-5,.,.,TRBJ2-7,TGTGCCAGCAGGACAGCCCCACAGACCTACGAGCAGTACTTC,CASRTAPQTYEQYF
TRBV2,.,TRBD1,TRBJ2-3,TGTGCCAGCAGTGAAGGGGCCAGGGGGTGGGCGCGGTATTTT,CASSEGARGWARYF
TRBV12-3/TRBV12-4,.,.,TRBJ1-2,TGTGCCAGCAGTTTTCAGGGGAAGTATGGCTACACCTTC,CASSFQGKYGYTF
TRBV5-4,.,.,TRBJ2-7,TGTGCCAGCAGCTTTAGCTCTCGCGAGCAGTACTTC,CASSFSSREQYF
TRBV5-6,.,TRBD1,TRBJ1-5,TGTGCCAGCAGCTTGGGGCACAGGGGAACATTTCAGCCCCAGCATTTT,CASSLGHRGTFQPQHF
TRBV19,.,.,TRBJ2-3,TGTGCCAGTAGTGTTCGGAGCCAAGATACGCAGTATTTT,CASSVRSQDTQYF
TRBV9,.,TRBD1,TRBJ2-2,TGTGCCAGCAGGGTCGGCGGACAGGCCTCCATTGGCGGGGAGCTGTTTTTT,CASRVGGQASIGGELFF
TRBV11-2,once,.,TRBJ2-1,TGTGCCAGCAGGCCCGGGACTGGCATTTACAATGAGCAGTTCTTC,CASRPGTGIYNEQFF
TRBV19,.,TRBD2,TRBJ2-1,TGTGCCAGTAGTGCCCGGGCTAGCGGGGGGGCCTACAATGAGCAGTTCTTC,CASSARASGGAYNEQFF